The text below deals with one T cell receptor (beta chain). Antigen specificity is unknown. TCR cDNA, made by 5'RACE template switching, carried an added universal primer site and UMIs. Via MiXCR, TCRdb re-called the 5' RACE reads, giving one row per CDR3 protein. The profile shows about 130,000 distinct CDR3 sequences, approximately 6.6% of them singletons. The data are from a study of T cells after yellow fever vaccination. General study points: Researchers noted that a small share of clonotypes showed up in both CD4 and CD8 compartments. The study noted that FACS-sorted repertoires could contain abundant clonotypes contaminating from the bulk population.

The source of this sequence is a young man who received the YFV17D yellow fever vaccine. The sequencing used CD4+ T cells sorted from PBMCs, collected 10 days after the yellow fever booster vaccination.

CDR3 sequence: CSVVTNTEAFF. The CDR3 DNA sequence: TGCAGCGTTGTGACGAACACTGAAGCTTTCTTT. This sequence joins TRBV29-1 and TRBJ1-1, with D unresolved. Germline V gene data show CDR1 as SQVTM and CDR2 as ANQGSEA. The CDR3 is made up of 11 amino acids. The ends were cut back, 4 bases at V and 1 base at J, with 4 bases in the middle.